This T cell receptor beta chain was captured by sequencing in a study of response to subunit inactivated influenza vaccine. Study observations and caveats: Authors suggested each seasonal flu vaccination may recruit only limited numbers of new T cells.

Details on this clonotype: Its antigen is currently unknown.

One entry per CDR3 protein results from TCRdb running MiXCR on the RT-PCR reads. The table includes more than 150,000 distinct CDR3 sequences, 9.5% to 12% detected once. The origin of this receptor is a man aged 50-75 years who received an inactivated influenza vaccine. Source: CD8+ T cells sorted from PBMCs, taken roughly 24 months after vaccination.

The CDR3 nucleotides are TGTGCCAGCAGCTTCTCGATCGGAGCTGAAGCTTTCTTT. Its protein product is CASSFSIGAEAFF. The V gene is TRBV12-1, the J gene TRBJ1-1. TRBV12-1 is reported as a pseudogene. CDR3 length equals 13 residues.